This paragraph reports one T cell receptor (beta chain). This entry comes from a study of T cell responses to AZD1222 COVID-19 vaccine. This CDR3 has 13 amino acids. Trimming took off 0 bases at V and 6 bases at J, with 9 bases between the two ends. The germline CDR1 and CDR2 sequences are SGHRS and YFSETQ. Assay: immunoSEQ multiplex PCR; the TCRdb copy retains only in-frame clones and omits some. Among 95,000 to 100,000 clones listed, approximately 94% were seen once. This sequence was found in an adult in good health. The material was peripheral blood, obtained on day 0 of AZD1222 vaccination. The chain joins TRBV5-1 to TRBJ1-2; TRBD1 might be the D (6 bases). The CDR3 nucleotides are TGCGCCAGCAGCTTGGCCGGGGGCGATGGCTACACCTTC. Translated, it gives CASSLAGGDGYTF.